The 21 T cell receptor beta chains below come from one sample, sequenced in a study of T cell clones after liver transplantation. Assay: immunoSEQ multiplex PCR; the TCRdb copy retains only in-frame clones and omits some. The sample yields roughly 5,200 clones, 25% to 30% seen once. TCRbeta sequences of proliferating CFSE-low MLR cells were labeled alloreactive. These receptors are not linked to any known antigen. The sample taken for sequencing was CD4+ T cells from cultured PBMCs. All receptors derive from a human patient who received a liver transplant. Some of these T cells may belong to the graft donor.

This chain links TRBV21-1 with TRBJ1-2; the table's D call, TRBD1, has no DNA check behind it. TRBV21-1 corresponds to a pseudogene. The CDR3 consists of 15 residues. CDR3 nucleotide sequence: TGTGCCAGCAGCAAAACATACAGGGTAGAGCATGGCTACACCTTC. This gives the protein CASSKTYRVEHGYTF.

This clone was detected a few times. The chain is built from TRBV20-1 and TRBJ1-2, with a weak D call TRBD1 (5 bases). CDR3 length: 11 residues. Germline V gene data show CDR1 as DFQATT and CDR2 as SNEGSKA (reference sequence). V was cut by 2 bases and J by 8 bases, with 9 bases left in between. The CDR3 DNA follows: TGCAGTGCTAGATTTGGGGACGGCTACACCTTC. As protein: CSARFGDGYTF.

Only one count was recorded for this clone. The chain is built from TRBV5-6 and TRBJ2-5, with 10 bases identical to TRBD2. Germline V CDR1 and CDR2: SGHDT, YYEEEE. The CDR3 has 16 amino acids. The junction had 10 bases not matched to a gene; V was cut back by 3 bases and J by 5 bases. The CDR3 loop reads CASSSTRTSGKETQYF. DNA of the CDR3: TGTGCCAGCAGCTCGACCCGGACTAGCGGCAAGGAGACCCAGTACTTC.

By sample fraction, this clone is medium-sized. The chain joins TRBV5-5 to TRBJ1-1, with 10 bases identical to TRBD1. The CDR3 is made up of 13 amino acids. Germline V gives CDR1 SGHKS, CDR2 YYEKEE (reference sequence). V trimming: 4 bases; J trimming: 4 bases; junction bases outside the gene matches: 1. For the CDR3, the DNA is TGTGCCAGCAGCCGGGACAGGGGCACTGAAGCTTTCTTT. Translated: CASSRDRGTEAFF.

The chain is built from TRBV7-2 and TRBJ2-1, with unresolved D. Germline V lookup: CDR1 SGHTA, CDR2 FQGNSA. Trimming removed 5 bases from V and 10 bases from J, with 21 bases in between. This CDR3 has 15 residues. The CDR3 is CASSPLSSTPYEQFF. The CDR3 nucleotides read TGTGCCAGCAGCCCTCTCTCTAGTACGCCCTACGAGCAGTTCTTC.

As regards this clone: A far larger clone lies a single base away; this is likely a read error. The V and J genes are TRBV18 and TRBJ1-1; a possible D gene is TRBD1 (5 bases). The CDR3 consists of 12 residues. Germline loops: CDR1 KGHSH, CDR2 LQKENI. CDR3 bases: TGTGCCGGCTCACTCCTCAGGGAAGAAGCTTTCTTT. This gives the protein CAGSLLREEAFF.

Judged by abundance, this clone is medium-sized (0.01 to 0.1%). The genes are TRBV6-1 and TRBJ1-5; D might be TRBD1 (6 bases). This CDR3 has 15 residues. The V end lost 2 bases, the J end lost 6 bases, and 14 bases lay between the germline ends. Germline V gene data show CDR1 as MNHNS and CDR2 as SASEGT. CDR3: CASSEMFRGGQPQHF. The CDR3 DNA is TGTGCCAGCAGTGAAATGTTCAGGGGTGGTCAGCCCCAGCATTTT.

The rearrangement uses TRBV5-1 and TRBJ1-1; D is unclear. The V gene lost 0 bases and the J gene lost 9 bases, with 12 bases spanning the gap. Germline V gene lookup returns CDR1 SGHRS and CDR2 YFSETQ. This CDR3 is built from 13 residues. In nucleotides, the CDR3 is TGCGCCAGCAGCTTGGAAATCCAGGCAAAAGCTTTCTTT. It translates to CASSLEIQAKAFF.

This sequence joins TRBV11-2 and TRBJ2-7, with 7 positions matching TRBD2. Trimming removed 9 bases from V and 4 bases from J; junction bases left unmatched: 3. CDR3 length equals 11 residues. Germline CDR1 is SGHAT and CDR2 is FQNNGV. For the CDR3, the DNA is TGTGCCAGTGTCGGGGGGTACGAGCAGTACTTC. It translates to CASVGGYEQYF.

This clone has just a few counts. The chain links TRBV7-9 to TRBJ2-3, with 9 positions matching TRBD2. Trimming at V came to 8 bases and at J to 4 bases, leaving 4 bases not matched to a gene. Germline CDR1 and CDR2: SEHNR and FQNEAQ (reference sequence). The CDR3 is 13 amino acids. The CDR3 DNA reads as TGTGCCAGCTCGGCGGGAGGGCCAGATACGCAGTATTTT. Its translation is CASSAGGPDTQYF.

V and J are TRBV25-1 and TRBJ2-7, with a weak D call TRBD1 (6 bases). V was pared by 5 bases and J by 4 bases, with 12 bases between. The CDR3 contains 13 residues. Germline loops: CDR1 MGHDK, CDR2 SYGVNS. The CDR3 DNA reads as TGTGCCAGCAGTCCAGGGGACAATTACGAGCAGTACTTC. Its protein is CASSPGDNYEQYF.

The rearrangement joins TRBV5-6 to TRBJ2-1; perhaps D is TRBD1 or TRBD2 (5 bases each). CDR1 and CDR2 (germline): SGHDT, YYEEEE. Trimming removed 1 base from V and 5 bases from J, with 10 bases in between. The CDR3 has 14 amino acids. The DNA of the CDR3 is TGTGCCAGCAGCTTGCCGGGACGGAACAATGAGCAGTTCTTC. It yields the protein CASSLPGRNNEQFF.

The rearrangement joins TRBV7-2 to TRBJ2-7; the D is unclear. CDR3 length: 13 amino acids. Germline loops: CDR1 SGHTA, CDR2 FQGNSA. The V and J ends lost 7 bases and 1 base respectively, with 11 bases between them. Written as DNA, the CDR3 is TGTGCCAGCACCCACCCCCAGTCCTACGAGCAGTACTTC. Its protein is CASTHPQSYEQYF. Supplemented by reference TRBV7-2 and TRBJ2-7, the full variable domain reads GAGVSQSPSNKVTEKGKDVELRCDPISGHTALYWYRQSLGQGLEFLIYFQGNSAPDKSGLPSDRFSAERTGGSVSTLTIQRTQQEDSAVYLCASTHPQSYEQYFGPGTRLTVT.

In this sample, this clone turned up a few times. The chain links TRBV27 to TRBJ1-5; the D is unclear. Per the germline V gene, CDR1 is MNHEY and CDR2 is SMNVEV (reference sequence). The CDR3 runs 13 residues. Trimming shortened V by 7 bases and J by 2 bases, and 9 bases separated the two germline ends. The CDR3 coding sequence is TGTGCCAGCAAGAAATCCCGCAATCAGCCCCAGCATTTT. It is translated as CASKKSRNQPQHF.

This clone has only a few counts. The J gene is TRBJ2-7, the V gene TRBV7-2; the D is unclear. This CDR3 is built from 12 residues. The germline V gene encodes CDR1 SGHTA and CDR2 FQGNSA. The germline V and J ends were trimmed by 5 bases and 6 bases, with 11 bases remaining between them. This CDR3 is CASSPPGREQYF. Written as DNA, the CDR3 is TGTGCCAGCAGCCCCCCCGGGCGCGAGCAGTACTTC.

By sample fraction, this clone is large (0.1 to 1%). This sequence joins TRBV19 and TRBJ2-7, with D unclear. The CDR3 spans 15 residues. Germline lookup yields CDR1 LNHDA and CDR2 SQIVND (reference sequence). The V gene lost 3 bases and the J gene lost 4 bases, with 16 bases spanning the gap. CDR3 amino acids: CASSMRQALGYEQYF. The CDR3 region has the DNA TGTGCCAGTAGTATGCGCCAAGCGCTCGGGTACGAGCAGTACTTC.

In its sample, this clone was seen a few times. This rearrangement joins TRBV9 to TRBJ2-1; 11 nucleotides agree with TRBD2. Germline lookup yields CDR1 SGDLS and CDR2 YYNGEE. The CDR3 is made up of 16 amino acids. Unmatched junction bases numbered 4, after V lost 1 base and J lost 4 bases. The CDR3 sequence: CASSVIGTSGYNEQFF. In DNA form, the CDR3 reads TGTGCCAGCAGCGTAATAGGGACTAGCGGTTACAATGAGCAGTTCTTC.

This clone was found a few times. This sequence joins TRBV7-2 and TRBJ2-7; 7 nucleotides match TRBD2. The trim removed 9 bases at V and 6 bases at J, leaving 5 bases unmatched. CDR3 size: 11 residues. Germline-derived CDR1 and CDR2 are SGHTA and FQGNSA. CDR3 protein: CASRAGVEQYF. Here the CDR3 DNA reads TGTGCCAGTCGGGCGGGGGTCGAGCAGTACTTC.

This clone was recorded a few times. The J gene is TRBJ1-2, the V gene TRBV7-2; tentatively, D is TRBD1 (5 bases). The germline gives CDR1 SGHTA, CDR2 FQGNSA. V was pared by 5 bases and J by 4 bases, with 11 bases between. This CDR3 is built from 13 residues. Written as DNA, the CDR3 is TGTGCCAGCAGCACCCGGGACGGCTATGGCTACACCTTC. This encodes CASSTRDGYGYTF.

This chain connects TRBV4-3 to TRBJ1-5; TRBD1 matches 9 bases. Unmatched junction bases numbered 12, after V lost 4 bases and J lost 11 bases. Per germline, CDR1 LGHNA and CDR2 YSLEER. This CDR3 region has 15 residues. CDR3 sequence: CASSLGQGNQSAQHF. The CDR3 region has the DNA TGCGCCAGCAGCCTCGGACAGGGGAATCAATCAGCCCAGCATTTT.

The sample holds a few counts of this clone. The chain combines TRBV7-2 with TRBJ2-3; no firm D call. The CDR3 totals 14 residues. V lost 5 bases and J lost 6, with 15 bases in between. CDR1 is SGHTA, CDR2 FQGNSA, per germline. CDR3 sequence (DNA): TGTGCCAGCAGCCAAGACCGCGAGTCGGATACGCAGTATTTT. Amino acids: CASSQDRESDTQYF.